This is a list of T cell receptor beta chains from one sample in a study of blood T cells in healthy people across ages. Using its own MiXCR run on the 5' RACE reads, TCRdb lists one record per CDR3 protein. The sample comprises fewer than 950,000 distinct CDR3 sequences, 40% to 65% of which are singletons, and around 40% rests with the top ten. Sequencing used blood. The receptors here all came from an elderly man in good health. Both conserved end residues are trimmed from each CDR3. Each record gives: V gene, J gene, CDR3 protein.

v_call: TRBV5-1
j_call: TRBJ2-7
cdr3_aa: ASSIGLPNEQY

v_call: TRBV29-1
j_call: TRBJ1-2
cdr3_aa: SASTETNYGYT

v_call: TRBV27
j_call: TRBJ2-1
cdr3_aa: ASSSAGGVARWKYNEQF

v_call: TRBV29-1
j_call: TRBJ2-4
cdr3_aa: SAILQRAYNEQY

v_call: TRBV20-1
j_call: TRBJ2-7
cdr3_aa: SARDRVAGGYEQY

v_call: TRBV14
j_call: TRBJ2-7
cdr3_aa: ASSGVGAYERY

v_call: TRBV14
j_call: TRBJ2-3
cdr3_aa: ASSQTGLLDTQY

v_call: TRBV12-3/TRBV12-4
j_call: TRBJ1-2
cdr3_aa: ASSLPDRGAGGYT

v_call: TRBV2
j_call: .
cdr3_aa: ASQTGPYEQY

v_call: TRBV6-5
j_call: TRBJ1-2
cdr3_aa: ASSYITGASRVDRGYT

v_call: TRBV29-1
j_call: TRBJ1-2
cdr3_aa: SVEVDIIYGYT

v_call: TRBV2
j_call: TRBJ2-5
cdr3_aa: AFRGDGGTETQY

v_call: TRBV6-6
j_call: TRBJ2-7
cdr3_aa: ASSYSGAPYEQY

v_call: TRBV15
j_call: TRBJ2-5
cdr3_aa: ATSRDLASGRRETQY

v_call: TRBV4-2
j_call: TRBJ2-7
cdr3_aa: ASSRLSGKYEQY

v_call: TRBV6-2/TRBV6-3
j_call: TRBJ2-7
cdr3_aa: ASSYSTSGDYEQY

v_call: TRBV7-2
j_call: TRBJ2-1
cdr3_aa: ASSSTETGGLRGEQF

v_call: TRBV12-3/TRBV12-4
j_call: TRBJ1-6
cdr3_aa: ASNITPMGSPLH

v_call: TRBV10-3
j_call: TRBJ2-3
cdr3_aa: AILRGNPDTQY

v_call: TRBV27
j_call: TRBJ2-3
cdr3_aa: ASSRTVLAGGGTDTQY

v_call: TRBV6-6
j_call: TRBJ1-1
cdr3_aa: ASSPTGHTEAF

v_call: TRBV7-2
j_call: .
cdr3_aa: ASSLASSNEQY

v_call: TRBV12-3/TRBV12-4
j_call: TRBJ1-5
cdr3_aa: AEGNNQPQH

v_call: TRBV7-2
j_call: TRBJ2-5
cdr3_aa: ASSKTGLETQY

v_call: TRBV27
j_call: TRBJ2-7
cdr3_aa: ASNNIRDRTYEQY

v_call: TRBV20-1
j_call: TRBJ2-5
cdr3_aa: SARRDNQETQY

v_call: TRBV7-2
j_call: TRBJ2-7
cdr3_aa: ASSLATGASSYEQY

v_call: TRBV27
j_call: TRBJ2-7
cdr3_aa: ASSWVDSSYEQY

v_call: TRBV6-6
j_call: TRBJ2-1
cdr3_aa: ASTSPKGNEQF

v_call: TRBV21-1
j_call: TRBJ2-6
cdr3_aa: ASSRFKPLSDRDRSGANVLT

v_call: TRBV28
j_call: TRBJ2-5
cdr3_aa: ASSFLIAAMREETQY

v_call: TRBV6-6
j_call: TRBJ2-5
cdr3_aa: ASSPSYWYQETQY

v_call: TRBV10-3
j_call: TRBJ1-5
cdr3_aa: AISEFGQANQPQH

v_call: TRBV6-6
j_call: TRBJ2-7
cdr3_aa: ASSYSQGANEQY

v_call: TRBV19
j_call: TRBJ2-5
cdr3_aa: ASSIRHKVFGETQY

v_call: TRBV20-1
j_call: TRBJ2-3
cdr3_aa: SARGSGRGSSTDTQY

v_call: TRBV6-1
j_call: TRBJ2-7
cdr3_aa: ASARSDRYEQY

v_call: TRBV28
j_call: TRBJ2-3
cdr3_aa: ASSLGSARTDTQY

v_call: TRBV20-1
j_call: TRBJ1-2
cdr3_aa: SARGGNNYGYT

v_call: TRBV28
j_call: TRBJ2-2
cdr3_aa: ASSLDRGIGNTGELF

v_call: TRBV4-1
j_call: TRBJ2-4
cdr3_aa: ASSPILGMTSGRLGLAKNIQY

v_call: TRBV4-2
j_call: TRBJ2-4
cdr3_aa: ASSQERGGRSAKNIQY

v_call: TRBV20-1
j_call: TRBJ2-3
cdr3_aa: SANDRVSDTQY

v_call: TRBV7-8
j_call: TRBJ2-1
cdr3_aa: ASSLGAGGNNEQF

v_call: TRBV6-5
j_call: TRBJ2-1
cdr3_aa: ASSYDGRDYNEQF

v_call: TRBV5-1
j_call: TRBJ2-1
cdr3_aa: ASSLGSGRAYNEQF

v_call: TRBV11-2
j_call: TRBJ2-1
cdr3_aa: ASSSRGSGQNEQF

v_call: TRBV12-3/TRBV12-4
j_call: TRBJ2-1
cdr3_aa: ASKVSGSSYNEQF

v_call: TRBV10-2
j_call: TRBJ2-3
cdr3_aa: ASSEDRVDTQY

v_call: TRBV20-1
j_call: TRBJ2-1
cdr3_aa: SAHRSGLDFYNEQF

v_call: TRBV5-1
j_call: TRBJ2-5
cdr3_aa: ASSATGSFRETQY

v_call: TRBV24-1
j_call: TRBJ2-3
cdr3_aa: ATSKSTGGRTDTQY

v_call: TRBV2
j_call: TRBJ1-4
cdr3_aa: ASSEPQGVGEKLF

v_call: TRBV20-1
j_call: TRBJ1-1
cdr3_aa: SARAYERGPPEAF

v_call: TRBV7-9
j_call: TRBJ1-4
cdr3_aa: ASSLAATNEKLF